These 15 T cell receptor beta chains were sequenced from one sample in a study of blood T cell repertoires in COVID-19. TCRdb keeps only in-frame clones here, not all; method: immunoSEQ multiplex PCR. This table holds some 370,000 clones, 70% to 90% found once. The specimen sequenced was peripheral blood. Receptors originate from a man in his forties with acute or convalescent COVID-19.

In its sample, this clone was seen once. This chain connects TRBV21-1 to TRBJ2-3; the table gives TRBD2 as D, unverified against the DNA. TRBV21-1 is given as a pseudogene. This CDR3 comprises 17 residues. CDR3 DNA sequence: TGTGCCAGCAGCAAAGAGGGTTTTTGGGAAGGACTAGATACGCAGTATTTT. It codes for CASSKEGFWEGLDTQYF.

There are a few counts of this clone. The chain has TRBV5-1 and TRBJ2-1; 9 nucleotides agree with TRBD2. Germline CDR1 and CDR2: SGHRS and YFSETQ. V was pared by 4 bases and J by 9 bases, with 11 bases of the junction left unmatched. The CDR3 has 15 residues. The CDR3 DNA reads TGCGCCAGCAGCAAAAGGCGGGAGGGCATCGGTGAGCAGTTCTTC. It translates to CASSKRREGIGEQFF.

The chain uses TRBV28 and TRBJ2-7, with D perhaps TRBD1 (6 bases). V was pared by 3 bases and J by 5 bases, with 23 bases between. Germline loops: CDR1 MDHEN, CDR2 SYDVKM. The CDR3 runs to 17 residues. CDR3 nucleotides: TGTGCCAGCAGTTTCCGACGCCAAGGACAGTATGTCAACGAGCAGTACTTC. This codes for CASSFRRQGQYVNEQYF.

This sequence joins TRBV5-1 and TRBJ1-1; TRBD1 agrees at 7 bases. With 4 bases clipped from V and 3 bases from J, the junction kept 3 bases outside the gene matches. Germline CDR1 and CDR2: SGHRS and YFSETQ. The CDR3 has 13 residues. CDR3 protein: CASSTTGDTEAFF. CDR3 DNA sequence: TGCGCCAGCAGCACCACAGGGGACACTGAAGCTTTCTTT.

This chain uses TRBV10-3 with TRBJ1-1; D is perhaps TRBD1 (6 bases). Germline lookup yields CDR1 ENHRY and CDR2 SYGVKD. There are 13 residues in the CDR3. Trimming pared 6 bases from V and 0 bases from J, leaving 8 bases between. DNA for the CDR3: TGTGCCATCAGCCAGGGGATGAACACTGAAGCTTTCTTT. Translation: CAISQGMNTEAFF.

This chain connects TRBV6-5 to TRBJ1-4; tentatively, D is TRBD1 (6 bases). Germline-derived CDR1 and CDR2 are MNHEY and SVGAGI. The CDR3 totals 13 residues. With 7 bases removed from V and 2 bases from J, the gap between germline ends came to 8 bases. CDR3 sequence: CASNGQTNEKLFF. DNA for the CDR3: TGTGCCAGCAACGGACAGACTAATGAAAAACTGTTTTTT.

The chain has TRBV5-5 and TRBJ1-4, with 7 positions matching TRBD1. V lost 3 bases to trimming and J lost 8 bases; unmatched junction nucleotides: 7. Germline-derived CDR1 and CDR2 are SGHKS and YYEKEE (reference sequence). The CDR3 has 14 amino acids. The CDR3 sequence is CASSSQGVGEKLFF. In DNA form, the CDR3 reads TGTGCCAGCAGCTCGCAGGGGGTAGGAGAAAAACTGTTTTTT.

V usage is TRBV27 and J usage is TRBJ1-4, with D hard to call. The V end lost 8 bases, the J end lost 4 bases, and 11 bases lay between the germline ends. Germline assignment: CDR1 MNHEY and CDR2 SMNVEV (reference sequence). The CDR3 extends over 13 amino acids. The CDR3 DNA sequence: TGTGCCAGCTCGTACAGAGTTAATGAAAAACTGTTTTTT. Translating it yields CASSYRVNEKLFF.

This sequence joins TRBV11-3 and TRBJ2-5; 10 nucleotides align to TRBD2. In germline, CDR1 is SGHNT, CDR2 YENEEA. With 1 base clipped from V and 4 bases from J, the junction kept 0 bases outside the gene matches. This CDR3 is 14 amino acids long. DNA of the CDR3: TGTGCCAGCAGCTTAGGACTAGCGGGAGAGACCCAGTACTTC. As protein: CASSLGLAGETQYF.

In this sample, this clone turned up many times. The V and J genes are TRBV6-2 or TRBV6-3 and TRBJ2-7, with D tentatively TRBD1 (5 bases). This CDR3 region has 15 residues. Germline CDR1 and CDR2: MNHEY and SVGEGT. Trimming pared 2 bases from V and 5 bases from J, leaving 16 bases between. CDR3 amino acids: CASSYLGRDGDEQYF. CDR3 DNA sequence: TGTGCCAGCAGTTACCTAGGCAGGGATGGAGACGAGCAGTACTTC.

The chain combines TRBV7-9 with TRBJ1-3; tentatively, D is TRBD1 (5 bases). Trimming stripped 5 bases from V and 1 base from J, with 9 bases between. This CDR3 has 14 residues. Germline loops: CDR1 SEHNR, CDR2 FQNEAQ (reference sequence). The CDR3 spells CASSPRQSGNTIYF. CDR3 nucleotide sequence: TGTGCCAGCAGCCCAAGACAGTCTGGAAACACCATATATTTT.

The chain combines TRBV6-6 with TRBJ1-1; D perhaps matches TRBD1 (5 bases). CDR3 length equals 13 residues. V lost 7 bases and J lost 0, with 9 bases in between. Germline V gene sequence: CDR1 MNHNY, CDR2 SVGAGI (reference sequence). CDR3 sequence (DNA): TGTGCCAGCACAAGACAGATGAACACTGAAGCTTTCTTT. Amino acids: CASTRQMNTEAFF.

This chain connects TRBV13 to TRBJ2-7; 7 nucleotides align to TRBD2. Germline V lookup: CDR1 PRHDT, CDR2 FYEKMQ (reference sequence). V was clipped by 5 bases and J by 2 bases; unmatched bases: 6. The CDR3 runs 14 residues. The CDR3 DNA reads as TGTGCCAGCAGCCCAGGACTAGGGCCCTACGAGCAGTACTTC. It specifies CASSPGLGPYEQYF.

The chain has TRBV4-1 and TRBJ2-5, with a possible D match to TRBD1 (7 bases). Germline CDR1 and CDR2: MGHRA and YSYEKL. CDR3 length: 15 residues. Trimming left V 4 bases short and J 2 bases short, with 14 bases between. The CDR3 bases are TGCGCCAGCAGCCGTCAGGGGGGACGGCAAGAGACCCAGTACTTC. Amino acids: CASSRQGGRQETQYF.

This CDR3 reads CASTPADSYEQYF. The CDR3 DNA follows: TGTGCCAGCACCCCAGCGGACTCCTACGAGCAGTACTTC. The rearrangement uses TRBV5-4 and TRBJ2-7; possibly TRBD2 for D (5 bases). The germline V and J ends were trimmed by 6 bases and 0 bases, with 10 bases remaining between them. Germline V CDR1 and CDR2: SGHNT, YYREEE (reference sequence). This CDR3 comprises 13 residues.